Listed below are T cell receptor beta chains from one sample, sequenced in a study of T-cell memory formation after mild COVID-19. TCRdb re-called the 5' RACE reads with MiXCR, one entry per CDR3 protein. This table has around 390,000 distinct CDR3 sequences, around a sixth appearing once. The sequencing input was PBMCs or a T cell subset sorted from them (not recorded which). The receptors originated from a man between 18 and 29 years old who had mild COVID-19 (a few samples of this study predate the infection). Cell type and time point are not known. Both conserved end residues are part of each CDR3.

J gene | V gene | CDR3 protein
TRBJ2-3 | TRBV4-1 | CASSREGGPDTQYF
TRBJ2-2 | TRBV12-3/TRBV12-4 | CASRQRAGGNTGELFF
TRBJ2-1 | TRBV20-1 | CSGLSPRGVHNEQFF
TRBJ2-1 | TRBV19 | CASSIYNEQFF
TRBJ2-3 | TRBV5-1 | CASSLDNGITDTQYF
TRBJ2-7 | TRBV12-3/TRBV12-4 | CASSFGLWPEQYF
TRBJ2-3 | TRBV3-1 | CASSIRDTQYF
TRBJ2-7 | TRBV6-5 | CASSWTGQGNEQYF
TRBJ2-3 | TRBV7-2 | CASSPPGTSGGRTDTQYF
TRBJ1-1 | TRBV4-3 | CASSQDRNTEAFF
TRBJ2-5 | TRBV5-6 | CASSLELGTVARETQYF
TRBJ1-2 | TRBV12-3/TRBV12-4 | CASSFNPGQGAGGYTF
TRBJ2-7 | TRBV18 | CASSPDSANTYEQYF
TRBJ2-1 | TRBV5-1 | CASSRGLAGVNEQFF
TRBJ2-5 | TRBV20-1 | CSARDPSSGGLGATQYF
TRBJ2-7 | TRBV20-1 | CSARRSGGPLYEQYF
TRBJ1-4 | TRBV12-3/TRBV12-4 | CASSPAGQPNEKLFF
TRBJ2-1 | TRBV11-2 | CASSMSPGYNEQFF
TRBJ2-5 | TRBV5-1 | CASSLLGGGLYQETQYF
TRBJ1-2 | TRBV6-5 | CASSTTGFDGYTF
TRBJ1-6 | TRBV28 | CASSRSGTGNSPLHF
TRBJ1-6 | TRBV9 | CASNQNNSPLHF
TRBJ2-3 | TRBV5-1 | CASSLSGGGTDTQYF